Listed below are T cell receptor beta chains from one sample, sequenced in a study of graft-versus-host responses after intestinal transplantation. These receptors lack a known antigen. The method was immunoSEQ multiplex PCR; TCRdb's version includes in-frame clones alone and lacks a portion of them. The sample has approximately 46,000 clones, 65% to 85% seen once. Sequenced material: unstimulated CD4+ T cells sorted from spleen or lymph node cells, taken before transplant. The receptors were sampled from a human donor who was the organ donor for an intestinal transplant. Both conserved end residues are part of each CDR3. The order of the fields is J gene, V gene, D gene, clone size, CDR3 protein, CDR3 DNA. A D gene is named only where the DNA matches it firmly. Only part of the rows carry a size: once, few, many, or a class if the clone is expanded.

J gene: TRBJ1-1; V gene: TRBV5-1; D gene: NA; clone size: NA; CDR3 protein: CASSLQGNTEAFF; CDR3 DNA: TGCGCCAGCAGCTTGCAGGGGAACACTGAAGCTTTCTTT
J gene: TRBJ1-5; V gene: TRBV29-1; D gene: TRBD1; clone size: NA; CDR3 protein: CSVATGRNQPQHF; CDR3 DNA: TGCAGCGTTGCGACAGGGAGGAATCAGCCCCAGCATTTT
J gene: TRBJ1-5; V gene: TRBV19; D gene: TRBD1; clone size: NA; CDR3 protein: CASSIDWTGENQPQHF; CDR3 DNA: TGTGCCAGTAGTATAGACTGGACAGGGGAGAATCAGCCCCAGCATTTT
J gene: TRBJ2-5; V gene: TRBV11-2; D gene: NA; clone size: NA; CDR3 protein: CASSLHGTGLQETQYF; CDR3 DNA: TGTGCCAGCAGCTTGCATGGGACTGGCCTCCAAGAGACCCAGTACTTC
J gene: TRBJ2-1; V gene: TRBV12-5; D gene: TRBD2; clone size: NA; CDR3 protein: CASGLVPGGSGGALGSYNEQFF; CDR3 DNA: TGTGCTAGTGGTTTGGTCCCCGGCGGTAGCGGGGGGGCCTTGGGCTCCTACAATGAGCAGTTCTTC
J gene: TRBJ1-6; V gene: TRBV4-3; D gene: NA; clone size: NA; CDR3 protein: CASSQDPRVNSPLHF; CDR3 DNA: TGCGCCAGCAGCCAAGATCCTAGAGTAAATTCACCCCTCCACTTT
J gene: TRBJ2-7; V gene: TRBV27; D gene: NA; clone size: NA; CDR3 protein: CASSSVRDRGGLEQYF; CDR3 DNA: TGTGCCAGCAGTTCCGTCCGGGACAGAGGGGGGCTCGAGCAGTACTTC
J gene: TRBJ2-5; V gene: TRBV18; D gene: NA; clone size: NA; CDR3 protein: CASSPPTGETQYF; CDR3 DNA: TGTGCCAGCTCACCACCGACAGGAGAGACCCAGTACTTC
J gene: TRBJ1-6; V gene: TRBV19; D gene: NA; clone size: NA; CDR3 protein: CASGQKSSYNSPLHF; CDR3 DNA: TGTGCCAGTGGACAGAAGAGCTCCTATAATTCACCCCTCCACTTT
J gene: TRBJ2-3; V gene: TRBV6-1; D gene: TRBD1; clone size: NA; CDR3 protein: CASSFEGAADTQYF; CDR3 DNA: TGTGCCAGCAGTTTCGAGGGGGCTGCAGATACGCAGTATTTT
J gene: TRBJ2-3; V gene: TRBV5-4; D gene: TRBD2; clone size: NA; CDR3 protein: CASSPGLAGGDFTQYF; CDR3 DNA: TGTGCCAGCAGCCCTGGACTAGCGGGGGGGGATTTTACGCAGTATTTT
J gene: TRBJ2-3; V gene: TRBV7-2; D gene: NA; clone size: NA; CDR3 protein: CASSLDYFTDTQYF; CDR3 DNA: TGTGCCAGCAGCTTAGACTACTTCACAGATACGCAGTATTTT
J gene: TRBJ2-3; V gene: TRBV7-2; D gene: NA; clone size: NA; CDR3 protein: CASSGDPRVTQYF; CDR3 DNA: TGTGCCAGCTCGGGGGACCCGCGGGTTACGCAGTATTTT
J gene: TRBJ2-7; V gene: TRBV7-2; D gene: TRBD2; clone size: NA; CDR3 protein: CASSSGLAWYEQYF; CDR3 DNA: TGTGCCAGCAGCTCCGGACTAGCTTGGTACGAGCAGTACTTC
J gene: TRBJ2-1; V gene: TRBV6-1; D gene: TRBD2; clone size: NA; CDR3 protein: CASRHSGRYVNEQFF; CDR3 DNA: TGTGCCAGCAGACATAGCGGGAGATATGTCAATGAGCAGTTCTTC
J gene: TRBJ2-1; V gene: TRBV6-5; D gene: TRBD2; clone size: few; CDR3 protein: CASAGTSGAYNEQFF; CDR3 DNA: TGTGCCAGCGCCGGGACTAGCGGGGCCTACAATGAGCAGTTCTTC
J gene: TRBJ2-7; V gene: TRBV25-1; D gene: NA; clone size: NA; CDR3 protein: CASSVRTVPYEQYF; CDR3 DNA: TGTGCCAGCAGTGTCCGGACAGTTCCCTACGAGCAGTACTTC
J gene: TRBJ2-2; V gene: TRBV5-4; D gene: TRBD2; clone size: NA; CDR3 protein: CASSRQLAGERTGELFF; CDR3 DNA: TGTGCCAGCAGCCGCCAACTAGCGGGAGAAAGAACCGGGGAGCTGTTTTTT
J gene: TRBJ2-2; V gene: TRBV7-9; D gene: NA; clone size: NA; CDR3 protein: CASSEWVAGPNTGELFF; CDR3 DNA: TGTGCCAGCAGCGAATGGGTCGCGGGTCCGAACACCGGGGAGCTGTTTTTT
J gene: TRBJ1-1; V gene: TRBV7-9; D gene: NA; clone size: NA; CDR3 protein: CASSVTEYTEAFF; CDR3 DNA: TGTGCCAGCAGCGTAACAGAGTACACTGAAGCTTTCTTT
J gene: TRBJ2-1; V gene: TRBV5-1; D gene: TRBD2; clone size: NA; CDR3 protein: CASSLAGTSGTQQFF; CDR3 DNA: TGCGCCAGCAGCTTGGCCGGGACTAGCGGGACCCAGCAGTTCTTC
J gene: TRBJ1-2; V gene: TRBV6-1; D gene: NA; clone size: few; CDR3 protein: CASSEVEGRGYGYTF; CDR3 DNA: TGTGCCAGCAGTGAAGTAGAAGGGCGCGGCTATGGCTACACCTTC
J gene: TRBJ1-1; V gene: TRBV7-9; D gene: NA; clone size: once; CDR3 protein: CASSSMTGFEAFF; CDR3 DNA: TGTGCCAGCAGCTCCATGACAGGTTTTGAAGCTTTCTTT
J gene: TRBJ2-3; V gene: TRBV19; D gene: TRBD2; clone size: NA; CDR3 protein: CASSLGLAGIFTDTQYF; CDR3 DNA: TGTGCCAGTAGTCTGGGACTAGCGGGAATTTTCACAGATACGCAGTATTTT
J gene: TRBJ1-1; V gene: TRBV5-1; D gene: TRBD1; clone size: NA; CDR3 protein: CASSLKGTGGMTEAFF; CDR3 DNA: TGCGCCAGCAGCTTGAAGGGGACAGGGGGCATGACTGAAGCTTTCTTT
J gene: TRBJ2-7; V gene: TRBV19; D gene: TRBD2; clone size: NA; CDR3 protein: CASSKTSAYEQYF; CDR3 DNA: TGTGCCAGTAGTAAGACTAGCGCCTACGAGCAGTACTTC
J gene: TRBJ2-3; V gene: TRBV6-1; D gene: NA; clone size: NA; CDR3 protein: CASGGSTDTQYF; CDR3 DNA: TGTGCCAGTGGAGGCTCCACAGATACGCAGTATTTT
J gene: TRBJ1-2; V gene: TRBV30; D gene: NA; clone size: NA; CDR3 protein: CAWSVGGPGYTF; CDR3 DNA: TGTGCCTGGAGTGTGGGTGGACCTGGCTACACCTTC
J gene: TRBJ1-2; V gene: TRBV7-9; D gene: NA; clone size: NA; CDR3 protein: CASSLKWDKGYGYTF; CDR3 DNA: TGTGCCAGCAGCTTAAAGTGGGACAAGGGCTATGGCTACACCTTC
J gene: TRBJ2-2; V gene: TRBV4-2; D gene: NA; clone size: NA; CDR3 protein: CASGPVRTGELFF; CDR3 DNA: TGTGCCAGTGGACCCGTACGGACCGGGGAGCTGTTTTTT
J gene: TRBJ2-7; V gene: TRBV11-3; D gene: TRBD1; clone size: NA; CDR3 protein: CASSLGGGGTGHYEQYF; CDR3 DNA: TGTGCCAGCAGCTTGGGGGGCGGTGGGACAGGGCACTACGAGCAGTACTTC
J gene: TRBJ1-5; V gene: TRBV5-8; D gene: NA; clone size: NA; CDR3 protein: CASSSWEGTGNQPQHF; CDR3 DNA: TGTGCCAGCAGCTCCTGGGAGGGAACGGGCAATCAGCCCCAGCATTTT
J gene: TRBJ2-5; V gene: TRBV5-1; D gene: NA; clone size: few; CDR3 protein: CASSLVGGETQYF; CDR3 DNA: TGCGCCAGCAGCTTGGTGGGGGGAGAGACCCAGTACTTC
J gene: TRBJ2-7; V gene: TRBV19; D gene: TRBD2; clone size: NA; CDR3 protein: CASSTTPQGLGSYEQYF; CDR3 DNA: TGTGCCAGTAGTACTACCCCACAGGGACTAGGGTCCTACGAGCAGTACTTC
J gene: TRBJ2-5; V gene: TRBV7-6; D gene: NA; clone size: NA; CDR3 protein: CASSLDAYRVETQYF; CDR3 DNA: TGTGCCAGCAGCTTAGATGCGTACAGGGTAGAGACCCAGTACTTC
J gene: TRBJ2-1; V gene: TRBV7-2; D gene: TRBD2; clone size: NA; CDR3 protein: CASSLSGGKQFF; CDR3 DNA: TGTGCCAGCAGCTTATCGGGGGGGAAGCAGTTCTTC
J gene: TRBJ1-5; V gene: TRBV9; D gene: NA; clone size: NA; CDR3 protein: CASSVGPGTDQPQHF; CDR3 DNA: TGTGCCAGCAGCGTAGGTCCGGGGACGGATCAGCCCCAGCATTTT
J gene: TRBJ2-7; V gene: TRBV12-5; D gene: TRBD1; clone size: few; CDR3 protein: CASGRQGLEKQYF; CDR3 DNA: TGTGCTAGTGGTCGACAGGGGTTGGAAAAGCAGTACTTC
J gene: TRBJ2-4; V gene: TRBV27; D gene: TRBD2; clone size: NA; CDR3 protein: CASAHEGLAGSPKRSHIQYF; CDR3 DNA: TGTGCCAGCGCGCACGAAGGACTAGCGGGTAGCCCCAAGAGAAGTCACATTCAGTACTTC
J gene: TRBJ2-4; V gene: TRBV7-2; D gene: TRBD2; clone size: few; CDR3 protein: CASSLTAGGIAKNIQYF; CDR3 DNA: TGTGCCAGCAGCTTAACGGCGGGGGGGATAGCCAAAAACATTCAGTACTTC
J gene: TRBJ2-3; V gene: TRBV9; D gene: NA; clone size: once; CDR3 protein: CASSVGFGSTDTQYF; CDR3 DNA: TGTGCCAGCAGCGTAGGGTTCGGGAGCACAGATACGCAGTATTTT
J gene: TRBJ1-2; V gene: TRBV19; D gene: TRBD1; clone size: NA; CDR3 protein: CASSAKRQGVQSNYGYTF; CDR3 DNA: TGTGCCAGTAGCGCAAAAAGACAGGGAGTACAGTCTAACTATGGCTACACCTTC
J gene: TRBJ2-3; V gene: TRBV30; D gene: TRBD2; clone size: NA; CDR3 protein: CAWSVLAGGTDTQYF; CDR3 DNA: TGTGCCTGGAGTGTCTTAGCGGGGGGCACAGATACGCAGTATTTT
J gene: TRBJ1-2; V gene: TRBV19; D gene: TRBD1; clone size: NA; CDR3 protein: CASSTDRVAYGYTF; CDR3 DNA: TGTGCCAGTAGTACGGACAGGGTTGCCTATGGCTACACCTTC
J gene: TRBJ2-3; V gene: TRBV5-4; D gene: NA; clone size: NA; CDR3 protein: CASSLADTQYF; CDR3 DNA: TGTGCCAGCAGCTTAGCAGATACGCAGTATTTT
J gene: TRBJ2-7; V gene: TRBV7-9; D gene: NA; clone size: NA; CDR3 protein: CASSVTYEQYF; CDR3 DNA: TGTGCCAGCAGCGTAACCTACGAGCAGTACTTC
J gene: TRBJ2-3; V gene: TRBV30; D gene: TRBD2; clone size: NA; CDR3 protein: CAWSVRLAGGPTDTQYF; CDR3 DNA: TGTGCCTGGAGTGTACGACTAGCGGGAGGGCCTACAGATACGCAGTATTTT
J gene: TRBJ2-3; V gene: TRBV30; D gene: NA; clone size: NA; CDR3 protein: CAWRGDLSTDTQYF; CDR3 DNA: TGTGCCTGGAGAGGGGACTTGAGCACAGATACGCAGTATTTT
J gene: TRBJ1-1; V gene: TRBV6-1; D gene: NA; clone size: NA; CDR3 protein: CASSEMRVITEAFF; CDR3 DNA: TGTGCCAGCAGTGAAATGAGGGTTATCACTGAAGCTTTCTTT
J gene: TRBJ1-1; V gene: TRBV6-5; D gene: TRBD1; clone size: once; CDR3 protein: CASSSQGAGDTEAFF; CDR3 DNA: TGTGCCAGCAGTTCACAGGGGGCTGGAGACACTGAAGCTTTCTTT
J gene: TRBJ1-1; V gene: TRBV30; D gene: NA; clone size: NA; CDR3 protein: CAWGEGRTEAFF; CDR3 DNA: TGTGCCTGGGGAGAGGGACGCACTGAAGCTTTCTTT
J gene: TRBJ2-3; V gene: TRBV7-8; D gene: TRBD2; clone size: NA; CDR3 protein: CASSLVSGRDTQYF; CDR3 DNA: TGTGCCAGCAGCTTAGTTAGCGGGAGAGATACGCAGTATTTT
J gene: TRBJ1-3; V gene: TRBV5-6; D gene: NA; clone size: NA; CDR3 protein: CASSRIGGSGNTIYF; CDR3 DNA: TGTGCCAGCAGCCGGATAGGGGGCTCTGGAAACACCATATATTTT